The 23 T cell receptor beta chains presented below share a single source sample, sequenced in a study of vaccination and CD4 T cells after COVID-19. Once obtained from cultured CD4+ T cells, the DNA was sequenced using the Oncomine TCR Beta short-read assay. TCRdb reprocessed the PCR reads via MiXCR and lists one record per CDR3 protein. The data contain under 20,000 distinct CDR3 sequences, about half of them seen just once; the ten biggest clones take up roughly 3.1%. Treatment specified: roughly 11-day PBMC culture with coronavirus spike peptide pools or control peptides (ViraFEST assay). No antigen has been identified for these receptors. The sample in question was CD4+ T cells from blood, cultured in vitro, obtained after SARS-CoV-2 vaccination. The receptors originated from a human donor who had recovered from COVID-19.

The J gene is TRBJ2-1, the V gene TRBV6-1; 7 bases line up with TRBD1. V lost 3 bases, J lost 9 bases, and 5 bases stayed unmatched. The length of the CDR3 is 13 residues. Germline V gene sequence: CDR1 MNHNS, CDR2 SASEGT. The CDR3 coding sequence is TGTGCCAGCAGTGAGAGGGGGCGAGGTGAGCAGTTCTTC. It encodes CASSERGRGEQFF.

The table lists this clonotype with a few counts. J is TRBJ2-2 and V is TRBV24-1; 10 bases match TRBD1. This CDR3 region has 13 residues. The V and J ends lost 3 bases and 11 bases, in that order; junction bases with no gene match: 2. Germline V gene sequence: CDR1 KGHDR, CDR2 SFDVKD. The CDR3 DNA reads TGTGCCACCAGTGATGGACAGGGGGGAGAGCTGTTTTTT. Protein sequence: CATSDGQGGELFF.

DNA for the CDR3: TGCAGTGCTAGGTCGGCGGATTACCAAGAGACCCAGTACTTC. It codes for CSARSADYQETQYF. This sequence joins TRBV20-1 and TRBJ2-5; no firm D call. With 3 bases removed from V and 0 bases from J, the gap between germline ends came to 11 bases. From germline, CDR1 is DFQATT and CDR2 SNEGSKA (reference sequence). The CDR3 covers 14 residues.

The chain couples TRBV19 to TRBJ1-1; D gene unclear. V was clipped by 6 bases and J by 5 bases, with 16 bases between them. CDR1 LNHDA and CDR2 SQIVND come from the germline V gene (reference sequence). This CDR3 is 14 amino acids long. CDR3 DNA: TGTGCCAGTAGGGTGGGAAGAGGGCGTACTGAAGCTTTCTTT. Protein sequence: CASRVGRGRTEAFF.

CDR3 in amino acids: CASSWSGEGYEQYF. In DNA, the CDR3 is TGTGCCAGCAGCTGGTCCGGGGAGGGGTACGAGCAGTACTTC. The chain uses TRBV27 and TRBJ2-7; TRBD2 matches at 7 bases. CDR3 length: 14 residues. J was trimmed by 4 bases and V by 6 bases; bases with no gene match: 9. CDR1 is MNHEY and CDR2 is SMNVEV in the germline V gene (reference sequence).

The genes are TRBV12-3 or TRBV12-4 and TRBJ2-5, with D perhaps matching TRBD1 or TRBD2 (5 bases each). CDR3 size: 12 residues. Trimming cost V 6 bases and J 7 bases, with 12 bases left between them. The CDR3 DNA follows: TGTGCCAGCAGCGGGGACCAGCGGACCCAGTACTTC. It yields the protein CASSGDQRTQYF.

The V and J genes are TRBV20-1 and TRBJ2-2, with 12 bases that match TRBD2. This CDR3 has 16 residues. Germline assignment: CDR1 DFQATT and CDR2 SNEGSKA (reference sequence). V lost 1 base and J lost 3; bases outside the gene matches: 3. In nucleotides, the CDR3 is TGCAGTGCTAGAGGACTAGCGGGAGCTCACACCGGGGAGCTGTTTTTT. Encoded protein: CSARGLAGAHTGELFF.

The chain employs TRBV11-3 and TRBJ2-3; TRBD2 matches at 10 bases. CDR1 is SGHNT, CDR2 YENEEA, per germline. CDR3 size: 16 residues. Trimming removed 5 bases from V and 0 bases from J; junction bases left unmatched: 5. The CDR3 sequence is CASSRGLAASTDTQYF. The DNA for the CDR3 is TGTGCCAGCAGCCGCGGACTAGCGGCTAGCACAGATACGCAGTATTTT.

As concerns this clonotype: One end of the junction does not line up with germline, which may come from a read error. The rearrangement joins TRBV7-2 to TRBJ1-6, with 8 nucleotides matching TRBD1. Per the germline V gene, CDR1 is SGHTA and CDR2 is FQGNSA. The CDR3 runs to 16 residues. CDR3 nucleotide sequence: TGTGCCGGCAGCTTAGGCAGGGGGCAGAATAATTCACCCCTCCACTTT. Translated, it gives CAGSLGRGQNNSPLHF.

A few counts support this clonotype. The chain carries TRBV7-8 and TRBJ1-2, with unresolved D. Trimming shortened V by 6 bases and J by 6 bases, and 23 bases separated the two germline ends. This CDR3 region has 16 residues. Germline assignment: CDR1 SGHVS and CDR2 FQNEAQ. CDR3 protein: CASRLITGEYGNGYTF. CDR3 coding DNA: TGTGCCAGCAGGCTAATCACGGGCGAATACGGGAATGGCTACACCTTC.

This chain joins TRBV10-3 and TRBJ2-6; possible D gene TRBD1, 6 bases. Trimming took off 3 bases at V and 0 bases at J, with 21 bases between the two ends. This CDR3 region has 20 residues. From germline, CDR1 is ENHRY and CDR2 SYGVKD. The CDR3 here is CAISDRGRQAGSSGANVLTF. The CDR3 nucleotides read TGTGCCATCAGTGATAGGGGCAGACAGGCGGGTTCCTCTGGGGCCAACGTCCTGACTTTC.

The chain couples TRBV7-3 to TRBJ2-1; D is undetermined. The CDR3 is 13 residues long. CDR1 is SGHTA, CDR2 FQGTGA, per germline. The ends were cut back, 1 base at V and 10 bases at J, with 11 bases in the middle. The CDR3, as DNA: TGTGCCAGCAGCTTAAATAGACGGTCCGAGCAGTTCTTC. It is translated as CASSLNRRSEQFF.

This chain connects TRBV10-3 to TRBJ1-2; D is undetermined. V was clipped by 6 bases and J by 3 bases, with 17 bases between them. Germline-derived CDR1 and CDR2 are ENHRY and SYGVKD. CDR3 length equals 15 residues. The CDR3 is CAIRKTLNQDYGYTF. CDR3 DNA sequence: TGTGCCATCAGGAAGACCCTAAACCAGGACTATGGCTACACCTTC.

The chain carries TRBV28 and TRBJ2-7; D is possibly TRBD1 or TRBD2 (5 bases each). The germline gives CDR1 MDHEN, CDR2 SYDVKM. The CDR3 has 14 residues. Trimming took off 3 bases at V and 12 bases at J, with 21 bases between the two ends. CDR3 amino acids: CASSLSYKGRPTYF. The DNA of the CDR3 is TGTGCCAGCAGTTTGTCATATAAGGGACGTCCTACGTACTTC.

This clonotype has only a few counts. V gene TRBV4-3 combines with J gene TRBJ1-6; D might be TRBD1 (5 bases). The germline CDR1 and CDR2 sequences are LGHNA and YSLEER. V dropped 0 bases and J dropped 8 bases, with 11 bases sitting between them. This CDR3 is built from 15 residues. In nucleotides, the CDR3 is TGCGCCAGCAGCCAAGATAGCGTAGGGGATTCACCCCTCCACTTT. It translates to CASSQDSVGDSPLHF.

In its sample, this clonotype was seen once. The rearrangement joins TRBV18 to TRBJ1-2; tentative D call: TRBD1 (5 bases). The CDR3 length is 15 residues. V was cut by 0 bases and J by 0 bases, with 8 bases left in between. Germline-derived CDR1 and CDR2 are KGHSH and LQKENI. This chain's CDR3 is CASSPPAGSNYGYTF. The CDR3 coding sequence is TGTGCCAGCTCACCACCCGCAGGGTCTAACTATGGCTACACCTTC.

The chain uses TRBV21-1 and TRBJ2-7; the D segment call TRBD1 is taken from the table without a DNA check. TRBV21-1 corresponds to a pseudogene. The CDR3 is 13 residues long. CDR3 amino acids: CASSKGGENEQYF. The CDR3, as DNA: TGTGCCAGCAGTAAAGGGGGGGAGAACGAGCAGTACTTC.

The DNA for the CDR3 is TGCGCCAGCAGCTGGGGGACAGGGCATATCTCCGGGGAGCTGTTTTTT. Translation: CASSWGTGHISGELFF. The chain has TRBV5-1 and TRBJ2-2, with 9 bases aligning to TRBD1. The CDR3 contains 16 residues. Germline V gene lookup returns CDR1 SGHRS and CDR2 YFSETQ. With 3 bases clipped from V and 6 bases from J, the junction kept 9 bases outside the gene matches.

CDR3 nucleotide sequence: TGTGCCAGCAGCAAACAGGGATATAATTCACCCCTCCACTTT. This gives the protein CASSKQGYNSPLHF. J is TRBJ1-6 and V is TRBV28; tentatively, D is TRBD1 (6 bases). There are 14 residues in the CDR3. The V gene's germline CDR1 is MDHEN and CDR2 SYDVKM. Deletions cut 6 bases from V and 4 bases from J, with 10 bases between.

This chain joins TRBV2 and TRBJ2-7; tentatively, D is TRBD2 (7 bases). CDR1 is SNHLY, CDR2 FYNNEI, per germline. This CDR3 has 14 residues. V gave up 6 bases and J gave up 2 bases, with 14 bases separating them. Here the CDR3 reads CASRVGGDTYEQYF. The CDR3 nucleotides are TGTGCCAGCAGGGTTGGGGGGGACACCTACGAGCAGTACTTC. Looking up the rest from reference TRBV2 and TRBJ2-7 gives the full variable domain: EPEVTQTPSHQVTQMGQEVILRCVPISNHLYFYWYRQILGQKVEFLVSFYNNEISEKSEIFDDQFSVERPDGSNFTLKIRSTKLEDSAMYFCASRVGGDTYEQYFGPGTRLTVT.

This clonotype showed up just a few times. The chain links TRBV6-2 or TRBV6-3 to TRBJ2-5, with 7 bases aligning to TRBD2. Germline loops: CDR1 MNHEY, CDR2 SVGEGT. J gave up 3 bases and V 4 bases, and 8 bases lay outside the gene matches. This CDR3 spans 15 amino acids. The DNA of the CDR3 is TGTGCCAGCAGTTGGCCGGGACTATCTAAAGAGACCCAGTACTTC. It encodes CASSWPGLSKETQYF.

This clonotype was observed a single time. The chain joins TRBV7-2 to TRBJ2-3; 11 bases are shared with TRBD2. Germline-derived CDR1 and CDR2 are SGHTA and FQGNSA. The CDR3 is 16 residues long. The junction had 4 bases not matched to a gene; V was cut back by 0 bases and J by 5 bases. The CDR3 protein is CASSLATTSGRDTQYF. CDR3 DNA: TGTGCCAGCAGCTTAGCCACCACTAGCGGGAGAGATACGCAGTATTTT. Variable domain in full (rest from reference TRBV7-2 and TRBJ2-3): GAGVSQSPSNKVTEKGKDVELRCDPISGHTALYWYRQSLGQGLEFLIYFQGNSAPDKSGLPSDRFSAERTGGSVSTLTIQRTQQEDSAVYLCASSLATTSGRDTQYFGPGTRLTVL.

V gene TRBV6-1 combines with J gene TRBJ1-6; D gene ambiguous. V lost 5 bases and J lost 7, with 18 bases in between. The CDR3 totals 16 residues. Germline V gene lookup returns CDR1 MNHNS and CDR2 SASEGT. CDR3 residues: CASSLTTLGTNSPLHF. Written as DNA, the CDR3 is TGTGCCAGCAGTCTAACGACTCTGGGTACGAATTCACCCCTCCACTTT.